This entry lists 20 T cell receptor beta chains sequenced from one sample in a study of monozygotic twins with inflammatory bowel disease. From its re-call of the 5' RACE reads, TCRdb lists each CDR3 protein once, without DNA. The clone table shows under 150,000 distinct CDR3 sequences, with the ten largest holding roughly 2.5%. The sample consisted of blood. These TCRs come from a human donor with ulcerative colitis or Crohn's disease, or a healthy co-twin of an affected twin (not recorded which).

This chain joins TRBV4-3 and TRBJ2-1; the TCRdb call, TRBD2, lacks DNA for checking. Per the germline V gene, CDR1 is LGHNA and CDR2 is YSLEER. This CDR3 spans 15 amino acids. The CDR3 sequence is CASGKGLSSYNEQFF.

The rearrangement joins TRBV15 to TRBJ2-1; absent DNA, TCRdb's TRBD1 call cannot be checked. The CDR3 is 17 amino acids. Germline CDR1 reads LNHNV; CDR2 reads YYDKDF (reference sequence). This CDR3 is CATSRAGGVGSYNEQFF.

V usage is TRBV19 and J usage is TRBJ1-6. Germline assignment: CDR1 LNHDA and CDR2 SQIVND (reference sequence). This CDR3 has 13 residues. CDR3 residues: CASRSSYNSPLHF. Full variable domain (outside the CDR3, taken from reference TRBV19 and TRBJ1-6): DGGITQSPKYLFRKEGQNVTLSCEQNLNHDAMYWYRQDPGQGLRLIYYSQIVNDFQKGDIAEGYSVSREKKESFPLTVTSAQKNPTAFYLCASRSSYNSPLHFGNGTRLTVT.

This chain joins TRBV7-3 and TRBJ2-2; TCRdb's assignment of TRBD1 cannot be checked, as there is no DNA. Germline V gives CDR1 SGHTA, CDR2 FQGTGA. CDR3 length: 13 residues. The CDR3 sequence is CASGTGGTGELFF.

The V gene is TRBV20-1, the J gene TRBJ1-4; TCRdb gives TRBD1 as the D gene, but with no DNA this cannot be confirmed. Germline V gene sequence: CDR1 DFQATT, CDR2 SNEGSKA (reference sequence). The CDR3 runs 12 residues. This CDR3 is CSANQGKEKLFF.

The chain links TRBV5-6 to TRBJ2-7; absent DNA, TCRdb's TRBD1 call cannot be checked. Germline V lookup: CDR1 SGHDT, CDR2 YYEEEE. The CDR3 loop spans 17 amino acids. This CDR3 reads CASSLIRGHRNSYEQYF.

This chain connects TRBV12-3 or TRBV12-4 to TRBJ2-5; TCRdb's D call of TRBD2 is untestable without DNA. CDR3 length: 16 residues. The CDR3: CASSLTGLAGTETQYF.

This rearrangement joins TRBV16 to TRBJ1-5; TCRdb gives TRBD1 as the D gene, but with no DNA this cannot be confirmed. There are 15 residues in the CDR3. Germline V gives CDR1 KGHSY, CDR2 FQNENV. The CDR3 is CASSPNPSPNQPQHF.

V gene TRBV29-1 combines with J gene TRBJ1-6; TCRdb indicates TRBD1, and absent DNA this call remains unverified. The V gene's germline CDR1 is SQVTM and CDR2 ANQGSEA. The CDR3 is 13 residues long. CDR3 region: CSVRAGLNSPLHF.

The chain couples TRBV30 to TRBJ2-2. The CDR3 is 13 residues long. Germline CDR1 reads GTSNPN; CDR2 reads SVGIG (reference sequence). CDR3 in amino acids: CAWSIGNTGELFF.

This chain uses TRBV20-1 with TRBJ1-2; TCRdb names TRBD1, which stays unverified in the absence of DNA. This CDR3 comprises 12 residues. Germline V lookup: CDR1 DFQATT, CDR2 SNEGSKA (reference sequence). This chain's CDR3 is CSASEGATGYTF.

The chain links TRBV7-2 to TRBJ1-5; without DNA, the TCRdb call of TRBD1 cannot be checked. The germline CDR1 and CDR2 sequences are SGHTA and FQGNSA. The CDR3 is 15 amino acids. The CDR3 sequence is CASSLQTGSGQPQHF.

The chain uses TRBV4-2 and TRBJ2-7; TCRdb's D call, TRBD1, is unchecked because there is no DNA. The germline gives CDR1 LGHNA, CDR2 YNFKEQ. The CDR3 runs to 16 residues. The CDR3 reads CASSQPHRGPSYEQYF.

The CDR3: CASSLQGRTHRYGYTF. The chain links TRBV18 to TRBJ1-2. The germline V gene has CDR1 KGHSH and CDR2 LQKENI. This CDR3 region has 16 residues.

The chain recombines TRBV5-1 with TRBJ1-6. The CDR3 has 15 residues. The germline gives CDR1 SGHRS, CDR2 YFSETQ. CDR3: CASSLGRATNSPLHF. Supplemented by reference TRBV5-1 and TRBJ1-6, the full variable domain reads KAGVTQTPRYLIKTRGQQVTLSCSPISGHRSVSWYQQTPGQGLQFLFEYFSETQRNKGNFPGRFSGRQFSNSRSEMNVSTLELGDSALYLCASSLGRATNSPLHFGNGTRLTVT.

This rearrangement joins TRBV6-5 to TRBJ1-5; TCRdb reports TRBD1, a call that lacks DNA to check it against. The CDR3 runs to 17 residues. The V gene's germline CDR1 is MNHEY and CDR2 SVGAGI. CDR3 sequence: CASSYGGTQGRMQPQHF.

The CDR3 protein is CASSQTGSYEQYF. The chain joins TRBV12-3 or TRBV12-4 to TRBJ2-7; the D gene TCRdb calls, TRBD1, cannot be checked with no DNA. CDR3 size: 13 residues.

The chain carries TRBV7-2 and TRBJ2-1; TCRdb's D gene call, TRBD2, goes unchecked for lack of DNA. The germline CDR1 and CDR2 sequences are SGHTA and FQGNSA. The CDR3 runs to 14 residues. CDR3 amino acids: CASSLEEGWNEQFF.

This chain joins TRBV5-6 and TRBJ2-6; TCRdb's D gene call, TRBD2, goes unchecked for lack of DNA. This CDR3 has 17 residues. The V gene's germline CDR1 is SGHDT and CDR2 YYEEEE. CDR3 residues: CASSLLAGKAGANVLTF. The entire variable domain, with the rest obtained from reference TRBV5-6 and TRBJ2-6, is as follows: DAGVTQSPTHLIKTRGQQVTLRCSPKSGHDTVSWYQQALGQGPQFIFQYYEEEERQRGNFPDRFSGHQFPNYSSELNVNALLLGDSALYLCASSLLAGKAGANVLTFGAGSRLTVL.

V gene TRBV7-2 combines with J gene TRBJ2-7; TCRdb gives TRBD2 as the D gene, but with no DNA this cannot be confirmed. The length of the CDR3 is 12 residues. Germline V gives CDR1 SGHTA, CDR2 FQGNSA. Here the CDR3 reads CASSLPTYEQYF.